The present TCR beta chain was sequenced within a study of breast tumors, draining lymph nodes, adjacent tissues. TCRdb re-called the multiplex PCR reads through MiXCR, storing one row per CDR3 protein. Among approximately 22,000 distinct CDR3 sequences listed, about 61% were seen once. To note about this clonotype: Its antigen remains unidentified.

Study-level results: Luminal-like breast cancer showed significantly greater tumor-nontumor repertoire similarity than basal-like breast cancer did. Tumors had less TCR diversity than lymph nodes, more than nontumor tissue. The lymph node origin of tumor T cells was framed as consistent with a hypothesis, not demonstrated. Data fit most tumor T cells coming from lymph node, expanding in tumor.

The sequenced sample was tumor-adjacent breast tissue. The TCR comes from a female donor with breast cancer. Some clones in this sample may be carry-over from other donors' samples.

CDR3 DNA sequence: TGTGCCAGCAGTGGGGGATCTAATGAAAAACTGTTTTTT. Amino acids: CASSGGSNEKLFF. The chain carries TRBV12-3 or TRBV12-4 and TRBJ1-4; a weak D match, TRBD1 (5 bases). This CDR3 has 13 residues. The ends were cut back, 5 bases at V and 3 bases at J, with 7 bases in the middle.